Following are 13 T cell receptor beta chains from one sample sequenced in a study of EBV T-cell therapy then PD-1 blockade in nasopharyngeal carcinoma. Their antigens remain unidentified. Measured with immunoSEQ multiplex PCR; TCRdb has only the in-frame clones, and not every one. Found here are 20,000 to 25,000 clones, approximately 83% of them singletons; the top ten hold roughly 24%. This sample's treatment: AdE1-LMPpoly-expanded autologous EBV-specific T-cell therapy followed by anti-PD-1 nivolumab. The input for sequencing was CD8+ T cells from blood, taken at day -245 from a patient whose treatment included autologous EBV-specific T cells and nivolumab. These TCRs come from a man aged 35 to 55 with nasopharyngeal carcinoma.

The chain combines TRBV4-3 with TRBJ1-6; 8 positions agree with TRBD1. The CDR3 sequence is 17 residues long. The germline V gene encodes CDR1 LGHNA and CDR2 YSLEER. The trim removed 0 bases at V and 8 bases at J, leaving 9 bases unmatched. The CDR3 region is CASSQDRYRGDYSPLHF. In DNA form, the CDR3 reads TGCGCCAGCAGCCAAGATCGGTACAGGGGGGACTATTCACCCCTCCACTTT.

This clone turned up a few times. The sample carries other DNA sequences with the same CDR3. J is TRBJ1-1 and V is TRBV6-5; D gene ambiguous. Germline lookup yields CDR1 MNHEY and CDR2 SVGAGI. The CDR3 is 13 residues long. Trimming cost V 2 bases and J 1 base, with 5 bases left between them. CDR3 coding DNA: TGTGCCAGCAGTTACGGTGGGAACACTGAAGCTTTCTTT. This encodes CASSYGGNTEAFF.

The chain couples TRBV19 to TRBJ2-7, with 9 bases that match TRBD1. With 6 bases clipped from V and 4 bases from J, the junction kept 10 bases outside the gene matches. The CDR3 is 15 amino acids. CDR1 is LNHDA, CDR2 SQIVND, per germline (reference sequence). The CDR3 DNA is TGTGCCAGTAGCCCGGGACAGGGCTTTTTATACGAGCAGTACTTC. Its protein is CASSPGQGFLYEQYF.

This sequence joins TRBV2 and TRBJ2-2, with no clear D. Germline CDR1 is SNHLY and CDR2 is FYNNEI. Trimming stripped 7 bases from V and 0 bases from J, with 12 bases between. This CDR3 spans 15 amino acids. The CDR3 protein is CASKDTQSNTGELFF. In DNA form, the CDR3 reads TGTGCCAGCAAAGACACACAGTCGAACACCGGGGAGCTGTTTTTT.

The gene calls are TRBV6-5 and TRBJ2-7; 7 bases agree with TRBD1. The V and J ends lost 9 bases and 1 base, in that order; junction bases with no gene match: 6. Germline V gene data show CDR1 as MNHEY and CDR2 as SVGAGI. There are 13 residues in the CDR3. The CDR3 loop reads CASGDRTSYEQYF. In nucleotides, the CDR3 is TGTGCCAGTGGGGACAGAACATCCTACGAGCAGTACTTC.

J is TRBJ2-7 and V is TRBV4-2; 14 nucleotides match TRBD2. The CDR3 is 16 amino acids. Germline CDR1 LGHNA, CDR2 YNFKEQ. V shed 0 bases, J shed 7 bases, and the junction held 5 bases outside the gene matches. The CDR3 DNA sequence: TGTGCCAGCAGCCAAGACGGGACTAGCGGGGGAAGTGAGCAGTACTTC. Translating it yields CASSQDGTSGGSEQYF.

V usage is TRBV6-4 and J usage is TRBJ2-1; D is perhaps TRBD1 (6 bases). This CDR3 comprises 15 residues. Germline CDR1 and CDR2: MRHNA and SNTAGT. V lost 0 bases to trimming and J lost 4 bases, with 10 bases between them. The CDR3 sequence: CASSDSAQGYNEQFF. CDR3 DNA sequence: TGTGCCAGCAGTGACTCGGCGCAGGGGTACAATGAGCAGTTCTTC.

This clone was found a few times. The rearrangement links TRBV2 to TRBJ1-3; D is unresolved. CDR3 size: 15 residues. Germline V gene lookup returns CDR1 SNHLY and CDR2 FYNNEI. The V end lost 8 bases, the J end lost 3 bases, and 17 bases lay between the germline ends. CDR3 loop: CASEKWEVGGNTIYF. CDR3 nucleotide sequence: TGTGCCAGCGAGAAGTGGGAAGTAGGTGGAAACACCATATATTTT.

The V call is TRBV9, the J call TRBJ1-6, with D possibly TRBD1 on 5 matching bases. V lost 4 bases and J lost 9, with 14 bases in between. Germline values: CDR1 SGDLS, CDR2 YYNGEE. The CDR3 has 14 amino acids. This CDR3 is CASSRGDVSSPLHF. The CDR3 DNA sequence: TGTGCCAGCAGCAGAGGGGACGTGAGTTCACCCCTCCACTTT. The full variable domain, rest sourced from reference TRBV9 and TRBJ1-6, is DSGVTQTPKHLITATGQRVTLRCSPRSGDLSVYWYQQSLDQGLQFLIQYYNGEERAKGNILERFSAQQFPDLHSELNLSSLELGDSALYFCASSRGDVSSPLHFGNGTRLTVT.

The chain joins TRBV9 to TRBJ2-1, with TRBD2 matching 10 bases. The CDR3 is 15 residues long. V lost 3 bases, J lost 7 bases, and 7 bases stayed unmatched. The germline gives CDR1 SGDLS, CDR2 YYNGEE. The CDR3 nucleotides read TGTGCCAGCAGCGGAAGCGGGGGGGCCCATAATGAGCAGTTCTTC. Protein product: CASSGSGGAHNEQFF.

This clone has more than one count but fewer than ten. The chain uses TRBV7-9 and TRBJ1-2; D ambiguous. The CDR3 contains 12 residues. V lost 2 bases to trimming and J lost 7 bases, with 8 bases between them. The germline CDR1 and CDR2 sequences are SEHNR and FQNEAQ (reference sequence). CDR3 DNA sequence: TGTGCCAGCAGCTTATCTAGGGTTGGCTACACCTTC. This translates into CASSLSRVGYTF.

This chain joins TRBV6-4 and TRBJ1-6; D not certain. Germline CDR1 reads MRHNA; CDR2 reads SNTAGT. The V gene lost 0 bases and the J gene lost 9 bases, with 12 bases spanning the gap. The CDR3 totals 15 residues. Here the CDR3 DNA reads TGTGCCAGCAGTGACTCATCCGGGGTTGGTTCACCCCTCCACTTT. Translating gives CASSDSSGVGSPLHF.

Sample share makes this clone medium-sized (0.01 to 0.1%). The rearrangement links TRBV4-3 to TRBJ2-6; D gene uncertain. Germline V lookup: CDR1 LGHNA, CDR2 YSLEER. The CDR3 spans 16 residues. V dropped 1 base and J dropped 4 bases, with 11 bases sitting between them. DNA of the CDR3: TGCGCCAGCAGCCAAGCCGGCGTCTCCGGGGCCAACGTCCTGACTTTC. Translation: CASSQAGVSGANVLTF.